The clone carrying this T cell receptor beta chain was recorded only once. What it recognizes is unknown. The sample holds other DNA sequences that translate to the same CDR3. This record belongs to a study of shared clonotypes between healthy human individuals. Findings and caveats of the study: The authors expected sequencing depth to affect clonotype sharing among donors.

Here immunoSEQ multiplex PCR was the method, and the copy in TCRdb shows in-frame clones only, minus some. The sample contains roughly 590,000 clones, roughly 95% of which appear only once. After removal of 6 bases from V and 4 bases from J, the junction contained 3 bases not matched to a gene. Looked up from germline, CDR1 is MNHEY and CDR2 is SMNVEV (reference sequence). The CDR3 extends over 14 amino acids. The naive CD8 subset, CD45RO-negative cells positively selected for CCR7, excluded terminally differentiated effector memory CD45RA+ cells. The origin of this receptor is a woman in her 30s in good health. The chain is built from TRBV27 and TRBJ2-5; TRBD2 matches at 12 bases. Sequenced input: naive CD8+ T cells sorted from blood. CDR3 coding DNA: TGTGCCAGCAGCCCACTAGCGGGAGGAGAGACCCAGTACTTC. Translating gives CASSPLAGGETQYF.